This T cell receptor beta chain was identified during a study of blood T cell repertoires in COVID-19 (TCRdb year 2020). A note on the overall study: Samples covering the acute and convalescent phases of COVID-19 were provided by collaborators in the United States, Italy and Spain. Deeply sampled blood TCRbeta repertoires from subjects exposed to, actively infected with, or recovered from COVID-19 were included in the dataset. The samples were drawn from the first 160 participants of the ongoing ImmuneRACE study and from 950 to 1,500 subjects provided by 6 global collaborators. Where HLA class I and class II types were available, the types were taken from metadata supplied by the sample provider, not from assay-based typing. A de-identified subject ID, COVID-19 status, age in years and sex were almost always included in the sample metadata. The material from the prospective study consisted of cDNA or gDNA derived from T cells, B-cell-depleted T cells, or PBMCs. The repertoires were released in a freely available public database intended as a resource for research on the immune response to SARS-CoV-2. The investigation overall reported the following: How much clinical and demographic metadata was included differed by source and by participant, and the metadata was provided uncurated.

One collaborating source in Seattle enrolled patients while the patients were actively infected and followed the patients over time throughout the course of disease. Whole blood was collected in K2EDTA tubes by collaborating institutions according to the institutions' own protocols. For TCRbeta analysis, collaborators shipped samples in one of three forms: frozen whole blood, isolated PBMCs, or DNA extracted from either of those sample types. The immunoSEQ Assay, a bias-controlled multiplex PCR, was used to amplify TCRbeta CDR3 regions from genomic DNA. In the original analysis: The number of nucleated cells in each sample was estimated by amplification of reference gene primers within the assay. Sequence reads were collapsed and filtered to measure the absolute abundance of every unique TCRbeta CDR3 rearrangement. For each sample, productive Simpson clonality was calculated by taking the square root of Simpson's diversity index across productive rearrangements. TCRdb took over this immuneACCESS table, retaining in-frame rearrangements with V and J assigned. Such tables are incomplete; in checked studies, under half of the missing clones stem from an unresolved V gene, and the remainder is unexplained. The V and J calls and clone size were taken over from that table, and D and trimming were inferred from the DNA. This sample is represented by 250,000 to 400,000 clones; approximately 90% of them were singletons. 1.5% to 2% of the sample is held by the ten biggest clonotypes.

Comments on this clone: Its antigen has not been determined. The record has no base qualities; no much larger clone is one base away.

The material sequenced was peripheral blood. This sequence was found in a young woman with COVID-19, enrolled during active disease.

For the CDR3, the sequence is CASSQDRVYGYTF. The DNA sequence is as follows: TGCGCCAGCAGCCAGGACAGAGTCTATGGCTACACCTTC. This chain is built from TRBV5-1 and TRBJ1-2, with TRBD1 as a weak D call on 6 bases. Spanning cysteine to phenylalanine, the CDR3 consists of 13 amino acids. Only the CDR3 portion is preserved as DNA: 39 bases, with reading frame beginning at the first base. V is cut by 4 bases and J by 4 bases, and the space between the germline ends is 11 bases. The germline V gene sets CDR1 to SGHRS and CDR2 to YFSETQ.